Each of the 31 T cell receptor beta chains below was sequenced from the same sample in a study of cytomegalovirus exposure and HLA in healthy donors. The PCR contained 60 Vbeta and 13 Jbeta primers. Clones were sequenced by immunoSEQ multiplex PCR, and TCRdb holds only the in-frame ones, with some missing. This sample has over 150,000 clones; around 80% occur once, and the top ten carry 5.5% to 6.5%. The sequencing input was PBMCs. Every receptor here comes from a woman in her 40s in good health and CMV-seropositive.

The chain employs TRBV2 and TRBJ2-3, with 11 positions matching TRBD1. CDR1 and CDR2 from the germline V gene are SNHLY and FYNNEI. The V gene end was trimmed by 7 bases and the J gene end by 6 bases; junction bases not matched to a gene: 6. This CDR3 contains 14 residues. CDR3 sequence (DNA): TGTGCCAGCACCCAGGACAGGGGGCCCGATACGCAGTATTTT. Amino acid sequence: CASTQDRGPDTQYF.

This chain uses TRBV27 with TRBJ2-1; TRBD2 matches 12 bases. V was clipped by 4 bases and J by 5 bases; unmatched bases: 6. From germline, CDR1 is MNHEY and CDR2 SMNVEV (reference sequence). The CDR3 has 16 residues. The CDR3: CASSSRTSGIHNEQFF. The CDR3 coding sequence is TGTGCCAGCAGTTCACGGACTAGCGGGATTCACAATGAGCAGTTCTTC.

V and J are TRBV27 and TRBJ1-1; 9 nucleotides align to TRBD1. With V trimmed by 3 bases and J by 5 bases, 7 bases remained unmatched. CDR1 is MNHEY and CDR2 is SMNVEV in the germline V gene (reference sequence). The CDR3 length is 15 residues. Here the CDR3 reads CASSFTGGARTEAFF. As DNA, the CDR3 is TGTGCCAGCAGTTTTACAGGGGGCGCACGGACTGAAGCTTTCTTT.

For the CDR3, the DNA is TGTGCCAGCAGTAGGGGGACTAGCGGTTACAATGAGCAGTTCTTC. Its protein is CASSRGTSGYNEQFF. The gene calls are TRBV6-1 and TRBJ2-1; TRBD2 matches at 11 bases. Germline assignment: CDR1 MNHNS and CDR2 SASEGT. The CDR3 consists of 15 residues. With V trimmed by 5 bases and J by 4 bases, 4 bases remained unmatched.

In this sample, this clone turned up a few times. The chain employs TRBV30 and TRBJ2-7; 8 positions match TRBD2. Germline V lookup: CDR1 GTSNPN, CDR2 SVGIG (reference sequence). Trimming cost V 4 bases and J 5 bases; bases outside gene matches: 4. The CDR3 loop spans 12 amino acids. CDR3 sequence reads: CAWTSGFHEQYF. As DNA, the CDR3 is TGTGCCTGGACTAGCGGGTTTCACGAGCAGTACTTC.

The chain combines TRBV6-6 with TRBJ2-7, with D perhaps matching TRBD1 (6 bases). The CDR3 has 14 residues. CDR1 MNHNY and CDR2 SVGAGI come from the germline V gene (reference sequence). V lost 0 bases and J lost 2, with 8 bases in between. The CDR3 nucleotides are TGTGCCAGCAGTTACTCCGGGACAACCTACGAGCAGTACTTC. Protein sequence: CASSYSGTTYEQYF.

The V and J genes are TRBV14 and TRBJ2-5, with 7 bases aligning to TRBD1. With 4 bases clipped from V and 2 bases from J, the junction kept 7 bases outside the gene matches. This CDR3 has 15 residues. From germline, CDR1 is SGHDN and CDR2 FVKESK. In nucleotides, the CDR3 is TGTGCCAGCAGCCGTTACAGGGGAGTACAAGAGACCCAGTACTTC. Translated: CASSRYRGVQETQYF.

This chain connects TRBV19 to TRBJ2-3; the D gene is possibly TRBD2 (6 bases). CDR1 is LNHDA and CDR2 is SQIVND in the germline V gene (reference sequence). This CDR3 is 12 amino acids long. The V end lost 10 bases, the J end lost 4 bases, and 12 bases lay between the germline ends. CDR3 in DNA: TGTGCCACTTCTACGGGGGCAGATACGCAGTATTTT. This codes for CATSTGADTQYF.

J is TRBJ2-6 and V is TRBV19, with TRBD1 as a possible D gene (6 bases). Germline V gene sequence: CDR1 LNHDA, CDR2 SQIVND (reference sequence). Trimming pared 6 bases from V and 2 bases from J, leaving 8 bases between. The CDR3 runs 14 residues. This CDR3 is CASRPGAGANVLTF. The CDR3 coding sequence is TGTGCCAGTAGACCAGGGGCTGGGGCCAACGTCCTGACTTTC.

The chain uses TRBV2 and TRBJ2-7; 11 bases fit TRBD1. Germline V gene data show CDR1 as SNHLY and CDR2 as FYNNEI. CDR3 length: 17 amino acids. Losses at the gene ends were 4 bases for V and 2 bases for J; bases not matched to a gene: 10. The CDR3 here is CASSGTGGTSGPYEQYF. In DNA form, the CDR3 reads TGTGCCAGCAGTGGGACAGGGGGCACTAGCGGCCCCTACGAGCAGTACTTC.

V gene TRBV7-8 combines with J gene TRBJ2-7, with D maybe TRBD2 (6 bases). Trimming pared 3 bases from V and 3 bases from J, leaving 21 bases between. CDR1 and CDR2 (germline): SGHVS, FQNEAQ. There are 17 residues in the CDR3. The CDR3 sequence: CASSFPPWDLTDYEQYF. CDR3 DNA sequence: TGTGCCAGCAGCTTCCCACCCTGGGACTTAACGGACTACGAGCAGTACTTC.

The rearrangement joins TRBV27 to TRBJ1-1, with 7 bases that match TRBD1. The J segment lost 1 base and the V segment lost 1 base, leaving 21 bases of the junction unmatched. This CDR3 contains 21 residues. From germline, CDR1 is MNHEY and CDR2 SMNVEV (reference sequence). The CDR3: CASSLYRAAGAVGGGNTEAFF. The CDR3 nucleotides are TGTGCCAGCAGTTTATATCGGGCGGCAGGGGCAGTAGGGGGCGGGAACACTGAAGCTTTCTTT.

A word on this clone: Other DNA sequences from this sample encode an identical CDR3 as well. This chain uses TRBV15 with TRBJ2-1; 9 nucleotides line up with TRBD2. CDR1 is LNHNV, CDR2 YYDKDF, per germline (reference sequence). This CDR3 spans 16 amino acids. With V trimmed by 1 base and J by 2 bases, 3 bases remained unmatched. This chain's CDR3 is CATSRGAGGPYNEQFF. The CDR3 nucleotides read TGTGCCACCAGCAGAGGAGCGGGAGGTCCCTACAATGAGCAGTTCTTC.

The genes are TRBV5-6 and TRBJ2-3; TRBD2 might be the D (6 bases). V was clipped by 4 bases and J by 0 bases, with 18 bases between them. This CDR3 region has 17 residues. The germline gives CDR1 SGHDT, CDR2 YYEEEE. This CDR3 reads CASSTTGLGASTDTQYF. The CDR3 nucleotides read TGTGCCAGCAGCACCACGGGACTGGGAGCTAGCACAGATACGCAGTATTTT.

The chain couples TRBV7-9 to TRBJ2-7, with 7 bases lining up with TRBD2. The J segment lost 3 bases and the V segment lost 5 bases, leaving 7 bases of the junction unmatched. CDR3 size: 14 residues. CDR1 SEHNR and CDR2 FQNEAQ come from the germline V gene (reference sequence). The CDR3 DNA reads TGTGCCAGCAGCCCCCAAGCGGGATTCTACGAGCAGTACTTC. Translation gives CASSPQAGFYEQYF.

The J gene is TRBJ2-5, the V gene TRBV13, with D perhaps matching TRBD1 (5 bases). Germline values: CDR1 PRHDT, CDR2 FYEKMQ (reference sequence). The CDR3 has 16 amino acids. V gave up 1 base and J gave up 2 bases, with 14 bases separating them. The CDR3 bases are TGTGCCAGCAGCTTAGTAATCGCAGGGCGACAAGAGACCCAGTACTTC. Translation gives CASSLVIAGRQETQYF.

The chain uses TRBV10-2 and TRBJ2-1; D not resolved. The CDR3 has 16 amino acids. The germline V and J ends were trimmed by 3 bases and 4 bases, with 16 bases remaining between them. Germline assignment: CDR1 WSHSY and CDR2 SAAADI. The CDR3 DNA reads TGCGCCAGCAGTGAAACTGTCAGCCAACAGTACAATGAGCAGTTCTTC. Its translation: CASSETVSQQYNEQFF.

This chain joins TRBV9 and TRBJ2-7; unclear D gene. V was trimmed by 0 bases and J by 6 bases, leaving 10 bases between them. Germline V gene lookup returns CDR1 SGDLS and CDR2 YYNGEE. This CDR3 contains 13 residues. CDR3 in DNA: TGTGCCAGCAGCGTAGCCGGTTCGGGCGAGCAGTACTTC. Its translation: CASSVAGSGEQYF.

The chain is built from TRBV28 and TRBJ2-7; D not resolved. Trimming shortened V by 5 bases and J by 1 base, and 15 bases separated the two germline ends. CDR3 length: 15 amino acids. Per the germline V gene, CDR1 is MDHEN and CDR2 is SYDVKM. This CDR3 is CASSTLDKFSYEQYF. CDR3 DNA: TGTGCCAGCAGTACTCTCGACAAATTTTCCTACGAGCAGTACTTC.

V usage is TRBV11-2 and J usage is TRBJ2-2; TRBD2 aligns across 8 bases. Trimming removed 7 bases from V and 4 bases from J; junction bases left unmatched: 11. Germline V CDR1 and CDR2: SGHAT, FQNNGV. The CDR3 spans 16 residues. The CDR3 nucleotides read TGTGCCAGCATCCAATTAGCGGGAAAGCTCACCGGGGAGCTGTTTTTT. This encodes CASIQLAGKLTGELFF.

This clone has just a few counts. The V and J genes are TRBV5-6 and TRBJ2-1, with 9 bases lining up with TRBD2. Germline assignment: CDR1 SGHDT and CDR2 YYEEEE. V shed 3 bases and J 4 bases; nucleotides not matched to a gene: 2. The CDR3 is 14 amino acids. The CDR3 is CASSSLAGYNEQFF. For the CDR3, the DNA is TGTGCCAGCAGCTCCCTAGCGGGATACAATGAGCAGTTCTTC.

The chain has TRBV5-4 and TRBJ2-5; 8 nucleotides agree with TRBD1. The ends lost 3 bases at V and 5 bases at J; junction bases unmatched: 6. Germline V gives CDR1 SGHNT, CDR2 YYREEE (reference sequence). CDR3 length equals 14 residues. The chain's CDR3 is CASSSQTGDETQYF. The CDR3 DNA is TGTGCCAGCAGCTCCCAGACAGGGGATGAGACCCAGTACTTC. The full variable domain, its missing parts supplied by reference TRBV5-4 and TRBJ2-5, is ETGVTQSPTHLIKTRGQQVTLRCSSQSGHNTVSWYQQALGQGPQFIFQYYREEENGRGNFPPRFSGLQFPNYSSELNVNALELDDSALYLCASSSQTGDETQYFGPGTRLLVL.

The gene calls are TRBV9 and TRBJ1-2; 7 positions agree with TRBD1. Per germline, CDR1 SGDLS and CDR2 YYNGEE. CDR3 length: 14 amino acids. V lost 3 bases, J lost 6 bases, and 8 bases stayed unmatched. CDR3 residues: CASSDRGSHNGYTF. Here the CDR3 DNA reads TGTGCCAGCAGCGACAGGGGTAGTCACAATGGCTACACCTTC.

A few counts support this clone. V is TRBV5-1 and J is TRBJ2-5; 10 bases match TRBD2. The germline CDR1 and CDR2 sequences are SGHRS and YFSETQ. This CDR3 is built from 17 residues. Germline trimming cut 4 bases from V and 0 bases from J; bases unmatched to any gene: 9. CDR3 DNA: TGCGCCAGCAGCCCCGGGACTAGCGTACCGTACCAAGAGACCCAGTACTTC. Protein: CASSPGTSVPYQETQYF.

The V gene is TRBV5-6, the J gene TRBJ1-1; 7 nucleotides agree with TRBD1. CDR1 SGHDT and CDR2 YYEEEE come from the germline V gene. With V trimmed by 0 bases and J by 10 bases, 9 bases remained unmatched. CDR3 length equals 14 residues. The CDR3 DNA reads TGTGCCAGCAGCTTGGCAGGTAGGGGGCTTCCAGCTTTCTTT. This gives the protein CASSLAGRGLPAFF.

The rearrangement joins TRBV11-3 to TRBJ2-1; 8 bases agree with TRBD2. The CDR3 contains 16 residues. The J segment lost 0 bases and the V segment lost 5 bases, leaving 6 bases of the junction unmatched. The V gene's germline CDR1 is SGHNT and CDR2 YENEEA. The CDR3 DNA reads TGTGCCAGCAGCCCTAGCGGGCGCACCTCCTACAATGAGCAGTTCTTC. It is translated as CASSPSGRTSYNEQFF.

The V and J genes are TRBV15 and TRBJ2-1, with a weak D call TRBD2 (5 bases). CDR1 is LNHNV and CDR2 is YYDKDF in the germline V gene (reference sequence). Trimming left V 0 bases short and J 0 bases short, with 12 bases between. This CDR3 has 17 amino acids. For the CDR3, the DNA is TGTGCCACCAGCAGAGATCCAAGGGAGAGCTCCTACAATGAGCAGTTCTTC. Translating gives CATSRDPRESSYNEQFF.

This CDR3 is CASREREGRATDTQYF. As DNA, the CDR3 is TGTGCCAGCCGGGAGCGGGAGGGTCGGGCAACAGATACGCAGTATTTT. This chain links TRBV27 with TRBJ2-3; 10 positions match TRBD2. V shed 8 bases and J 3 bases; nucleotides not matched to a gene: 11. There are 16 residues in the CDR3. Germline loops: CDR1 MNHEY, CDR2 SMNVEV (reference sequence).

This chain's CDR3 is CASSPSTLRDRDGYTF. CDR3 sequence (DNA): TGTGCCAGTAGTCCGTCAACTCTCCGGGACAGGGATGGCTACACCTTC. V usage is TRBV19 and J usage is TRBJ1-2; 9 bases are a match to TRBD1. V was pared by 5 bases and J by 6 bases, with 13 bases of the junction left unmatched. Germline CDR1 and CDR2: LNHDA and SQIVND (reference sequence). CDR3 size: 16 residues. The full variable domain, with the rest looked up from reference TRBV19 and TRBJ1-2, is DGGITQSPKYLFRKEGQNVTLSCEQNLNHDAMYWYRQDPGQGLRLIYYSQIVNDFQKGDIAEGYSVSREKKESFPLTVTSAQKNPTAFYLCASSPSTLRDRDGYTFGSGTRLTVV.

The DNA of the CDR3 is TGTGCCAGCAGTGTGGTAGGAGATAGAGGAGCCCAGCATTTT. Encoded protein: CASSVVGDRGAQHF. The J gene is TRBJ1-5, the V gene TRBV2; D unclear. V dropped 4 bases and J dropped 11 bases, with 18 bases sitting between them. Looked up from germline, CDR1 is SNHLY and CDR2 is FYNNEI. The CDR3 runs 14 residues.

The gene calls are TRBV29-1 and TRBJ1-1, with D perhaps TRBD1 (6 bases). Germline-derived CDR1 and CDR2 are SQVTM and ANQGSEA. V was shortened by 0 bases and J by 1 base, with 9 bases between the two germline ends. The CDR3 has 14 residues. DNA of the CDR3: TGCAGCGTTGAAGATTTGGGGGCGAACACTGAAGCTTTCTTT. As protein: CSVEDLGANTEAFF.